A single sample gave rise to the 5 T cell receptor beta chains below, sequenced in a study of untreated major depressive disorder (dated by TCRdb to the late 2010s). Library generation was performed with the immunoSEQ multiplex PCR assay. TCRdb obtained this table from immuneACCESS and retained in-frame rearrangements with V and J assigned. These tables miss some clones; where compared with another copy, unresolved V genes account for less than half of the shortfall, and the remainder is unexplained. Within this sample are more than 20,000 clones, with 90% to 95% of them counted one time only. Roughly 0.31% of the sample is held by the ten biggest clonotypes. The sample was CD4+ T cells from PBMCs. These receptors were collected from a man younger than 45 in good health.

The V gene is TRBV5-1, the J gene TRBJ2-5; no firm D call. CDR3 length: 14 residues. V gave up 4 bases and J gave up 11 bases, with 21 bases separating them. Germline CDR1 SGHRS, CDR2 YFSETQ. CDR3 DNA: TGCGCCAGCAGCCCCGGAACGAGCAAAGGTTCGCAGTACTTC. Its protein is CASSPGTSKGSQYF.

The J gene is TRBJ1-5, the V gene TRBV2; TRBD1 matches at 7 bases. After removal of 5 bases from V and 6 bases from J, the junction contained 7 bases not matched to a gene. The CDR3 covers 14 residues. Germline CDR1 SNHLY, CDR2 FYNNEI. The CDR3, as DNA: TGTGCCAGCAGTTACGGACAGGAATTTCAGCCCCAGCATTTT. Translating it yields CASSYGQEFQPQHF.

The chain is built from TRBV7-9 and TRBJ2-7, with 7 bases fitting TRBD1. The CDR3 totals 13 residues. V dropped 5 bases and J dropped 0; count of bases not matched to a gene: 1. Germline assignment: CDR1 SEHNR and CDR2 FQNEAQ (reference sequence). Written as DNA, the CDR3 is TGTGCCAGCAGCGACAGGGACTCCTACGAGCAGTACTTC. It encodes CASSDRDSYEQYF. Full variable domain (missing parts from reference TRBV7-9 and TRBJ2-7): DTGVSQNPRHKITKRGQNVTFRCDPISEHNRLYWYRQTLGQGPEFLTYFQNEAQLEKSRLLSDRFSAERPKGSFSTLEIQRTEQGDSAMYLCASSDRDSYEQYFGPGTRLTVT.

V is TRBV5-6 and J is TRBJ2-3, with D perhaps matching TRBD2 (6 bases). The CDR3 is 16 residues long. Germline V gives CDR1 SGHDT, CDR2 YYEEEE. Deletions cut 3 bases from V and 4 bases from J, with 18 bases between. In DNA, the CDR3 is TGTGCCAGCAGCTCGGCTAGCGCAGGCGGGGCAGATACGCAGTATTTT. It codes for CASSSASAGGADTQYF. Full variable domain (remainder filled in from reference TRBV5-6 and TRBJ2-3): DAGVTQSPTHLIKTRGQQVTLRCSPKSGHDTVSWYQQALGQGPQFIFQYYEEEERQRGNFPDRFSGHQFPNYSSELNVNALLLGDSALYLCASSSASAGGADTQYFGPGTRLTVL.

In its sample, this clone was seen a few times. This chain uses TRBV29-1 with TRBJ2-1; D may match TRBD1 or TRBD2 (5 bases each). The ends were cut back, 4 bases at V and 0 bases at J, with 13 bases in the middle. The length of the CDR3 is 15 residues. Germline lookup yields CDR1 SQVTM and CDR2 ANQGSEA. The CDR3 DNA sequence: TGCAGCGTTGGGGGGTCCCTACACTCCTACAATGAGCAGTTCTTC. This gives the protein CSVGGSLHSYNEQFF.